This TCR beta chain was profiled in a study of blood T cell repertoires in COVID-19. Study context: There were acute and convalescent COVID-19 samples, and they came from the United States, Italy and Spain. PBMCs, B-cell-depleted T cells, or T cells were the source of the cDNA or gDNA that made up the material.

Original processing methods: Scientists estimated how many nucleated cells there were by amplifying reference gene primers. Data came from immunoSEQ multiplex PCR; TCRdb stores just in-frame clones and leaves some out. The V and J calls and clone size come from that table; D and trimming were worked out from the DNA. There are about 170,000 clones in the sample; approximately 90% occur only once, and around 1.6% lies in the top ten. Germline V gene data show CDR1 as LNHDA and CDR2 as SQIVND (reference sequence). V lost 8 bases, J lost 4 bases, and 11 bases stayed unmatched. This CDR3 contains 17 residues.

The sequence was obtained from a woman between 50 and 59 years old with acute or convalescent COVID-19. The gene calls are TRBV19 and TRBJ1-4; 12 nucleotides align to TRBD1. Sequencing was performed on peripheral blood. The CDR3, as DNA: TGTGCCAGTGGATCCGGGACAGGGGGCGACCATAATGAAAAACTGTTTTTT. Residues: CASGSGTGGDHNEKLFF.